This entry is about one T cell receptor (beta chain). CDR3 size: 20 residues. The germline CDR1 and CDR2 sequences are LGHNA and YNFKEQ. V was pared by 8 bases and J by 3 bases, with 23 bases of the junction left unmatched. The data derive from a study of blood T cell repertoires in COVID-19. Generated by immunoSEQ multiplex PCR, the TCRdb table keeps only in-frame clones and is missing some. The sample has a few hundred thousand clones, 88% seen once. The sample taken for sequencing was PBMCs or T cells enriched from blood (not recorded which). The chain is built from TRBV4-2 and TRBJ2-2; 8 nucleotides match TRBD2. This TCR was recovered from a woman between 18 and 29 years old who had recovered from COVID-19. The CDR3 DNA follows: TGTGCCAGCGGGAGAAATGGGAAGCGGGGGAGCAAAAGGGACACCGGGGAGCTGTTTTTT. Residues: CASGRNGKRGSKRDTGELFF.